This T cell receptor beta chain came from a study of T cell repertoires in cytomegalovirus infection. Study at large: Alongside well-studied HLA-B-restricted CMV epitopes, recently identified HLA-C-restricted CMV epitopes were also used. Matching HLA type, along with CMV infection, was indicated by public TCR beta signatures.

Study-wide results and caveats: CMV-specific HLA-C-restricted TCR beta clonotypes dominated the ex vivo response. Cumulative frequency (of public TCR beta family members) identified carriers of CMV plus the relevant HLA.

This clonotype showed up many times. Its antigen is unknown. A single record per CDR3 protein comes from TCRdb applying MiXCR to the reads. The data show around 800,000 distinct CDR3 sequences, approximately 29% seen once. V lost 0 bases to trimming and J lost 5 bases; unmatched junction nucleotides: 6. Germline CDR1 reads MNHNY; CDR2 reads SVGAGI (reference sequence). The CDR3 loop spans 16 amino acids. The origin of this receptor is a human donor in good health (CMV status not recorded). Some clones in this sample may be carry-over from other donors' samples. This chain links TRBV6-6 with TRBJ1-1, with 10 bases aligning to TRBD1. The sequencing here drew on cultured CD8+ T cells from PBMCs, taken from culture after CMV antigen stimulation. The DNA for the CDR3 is TGTGCCAGCAGTTACTCCCGGGACAGGGGTGGAACTGAAGCTTTCTTT. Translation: CASSYSRDRGGTEAFF.